Listed below are T cell receptor beta chains from one sample, sequenced in a study of shared clonotypes between healthy human individuals. Clones were sequenced by immunoSEQ multiplex PCR, and TCRdb holds only the in-frame ones, with some missing. The repertoire includes 2.3 million or so clones, 85% to 95% of them detected once, and under 0.45% sits in the top ten. Material: naive CD4+ T cells from PBMCs. These receptors were taken from a young man in good health. Some clones in this sample may be carry-over from other donors' samples. The CDR3 runs from the conserved cysteine through the conserved F or W. D genes are given only for firm matches. Size is omitted from some rows. Given values are once, few, many or a class for expanded clones.

D gene,V gene,J gene,clone size,CDR3 DNA,CDR3 protein
TRBD1,TRBV2,TRBJ2-1,.,TGTGCCAGCAGTTTACAGGGGGCAACCTACAATGAGCAGTTCTTC,CASSLQGATYNEQFF
TRBD1,TRBV5-1,TRBJ1-3,.,TGCGCCAGCAGCTTGTCCCCGGGACAGGGGGCCTGGAGCTCTGGAAACACCATATATTTT,CASSLSPGQGAWSSGNTIYF
.,TRBV19,TRBJ2-7,.,TGTGCCAGTACCCCCAGCGTAGGGGCCTTTTACGAGCAGTACTTC,CASTPSVGAFYEQYF
TRBD2,TRBV11-3,TRBJ2-1,.,TGTGCCAGCAGCCCACCTCATCTAGCGGGAGGGTACAATGAGCAGTTCTTC,CASSPPHLAGGYNEQFF
.,TRBV27,TRBJ2-7,.,TGTGCCAGCAGTAGAGGGTCTGGTCCCGAGCAGTACTTC,CASSRGSGPEQYF
TRBD2,TRBV4-3,TRBJ2-4,.,TGCGCCAGCAGCCAAGAAATCGGGGCTAGCGGAATCGGGAACATTCAGTACTTC,CASSQEIGASGIGNIQYF
.,TRBV4-1,TRBJ1-1,.,TGCGCCAGCAGGCTGGCATTTCAGGACACTGAAGCTTTCTTT,CASRLAFQDTEAFF
TRBD2,TRBV11-2,TRBJ2-1,.,TGTGCCAGCACCTATCCAACTCTAGCGGGAGGTCCCTACAATGAGCAGTTCTTC,CASTYPTLAGGPYNEQFF
TRBD2,TRBV30,TRBJ2-7,.,TGTGCCGCCCTGACTAGCGGGACCTACGAGCAGTACTTC,CAALTSGTYEQYF
TRBD2,TRBV9,TRBJ2-3,.,TGTGCCAGCAGCGCGACTAGCGGGAGGGGGACAGATACGCAGTATTTT,CASSATSGRGTDTQYF
TRBD1,TRBV6-4,TRBJ2-1,once,TGTGCCAGCAGCCGACAGGGTACTAATGAGCAGTTCTTC,CASSRQGTNEQFF
TRBD1,TRBV5-1,TRBJ2-7,.,TGCGCCAGCAGCTGGACAGGTAGCTCCTACGAGCAGTACTTC,CASSWTGSSYEQYF
.,TRBV11-2,TRBJ1-1,.,TGTGCCAGCAGCTTAGCAGGAAGGTCTTGGGAAAAGGCTTTCTTT,CASSLAGRSWEKAFF
.,TRBV2,TRBJ2-7,.,TGTGCCAGCAGAGATGGCTACGAGCAGTACTTC,CASRDGYEQYF
TRBD1,TRBV6-1,TRBJ2-7,.,TGTGCCAGCAGTGAAGGGGACAGACCATTCTTCTCCTACGAGCAGTACTTC,CASSEGDRPFFSYEQYF
.,TRBV30,TRBJ1-2,.,TGTGCCTGGAGCGTCGGGTCTAACTATGGCTACACCTTC,CAWSVGSNYGYTF
TRBD2,TRBV9,TRBJ2-1,.,TGTGCCAGCAGCGTAGGGACTAGCGGGCATTCCTACAATGAGCAGTTCTTC,CASSVGTSGHSYNEQFF
TRBD2,TRBV28,TRBJ2-2,.,TGTGCCAGCAGGTCGCTAGCGGGAGTCGAGAACACCGGGGAGCTGTTTTTT,CASRSLAGVENTGELFF
.,TRBV28,TRBJ2-4,.,TGTGCCAGCAGTCGTCCCAGTATGGGGAGGGCCAAAAACATTCAGTACTTC,CASSRPSMGRAKNIQYF
TRBD1,TRBV11-2,TRBJ2-5,.,TGTGCCAGCAGCCAGGGACAGACAAGAGAGACCCAGTACTTC,CASSQGQTRETQYF
TRBD1,TRBV4-3,TRBJ1-5,.,TGCGCCAGCAGCTTTAACAGGGGAGGAAATCAGCCCCAGCATTTT,CASSFNRGGNQPQHF
.,TRBV29-1,TRBJ2-1,.,TGCAGCGCTCTTAAGGGGGGCTCCTACAATGAGCAGTTCTTC,CSALKGGSYNEQFF
TRBD1,TRBV28,TRBJ2-5,.,TGTGCCAGCAGTCTGACCTCCGGGACAGGTCAAGAGACCCAGTACTTC,CASSLTSGTGQETQYF
.,TRBV7-9,TRBJ2-7,once,TGTGCCAGCAGCTTGGGTTCGGTGCAGTACTTC,CASSLGSVQYF
TRBD1,TRBV7-9,TRBJ2-1,.,TGTGCCAGCAGCTTATCGGTGGCAGGGGGCAGGGATGAGCAGTTCTTC,CASSLSVAGGRDEQFF
TRBD1,TRBV29-1,TRBJ2-7,.,TGCAGCGTCACTCACGGGACAGGGGACTACGAGCAGTACTTC,CSVTHGTGDYEQYF
TRBD2,TRBV28,TRBJ2-1,.,TGTGCCAGCCGGACTAGCGGGAGAATTGATGAGCAGTTCTTC,CASRTSGRIDEQFF
.,TRBV2,TRBJ2-1,.,TGTGCCAGCAGGAGCCCGCACAGTAACTACAATGAGCAGTTCTTC,CASRSPHSNYNEQFF
.,TRBV14,TRBJ2-2,.,TGTGCCAGCAGCGTCGACTTGAACACCGGGGAGCTGTTTTTT,CASSVDLNTGELFF
.,TRBV27,TRBJ2-7,.,TGTGCCAGCAGTAGGTGGCGGCCCGAGGACGAGCAGTACTTC,CASSRWRPEDEQYF
.,TRBV5-4,TRBJ2-1,.,TGTGCCAGCAGCTTGGAGGGGAAGCAGTTCTTC,CASSLEGKQFF
.,TRBV29-1,TRBJ2-2,.,TGCAGCGTATGGCAGATGAACACCGGGGAGCTGTTTTTT,CSVWQMNTGELFF
.,TRBV5-5,TRBJ2-7,.,TGTGCCAGCCTAGTCGGGTCCTACGAGCAGTACTTC,CASLVGSYEQYF
TRBD2,TRBV6-5,TRBJ2-1,.,TGTGCCAGCAGTTACGGGACTAGCGGGAGAAATGAGCAGTTCTTC,CASSYGTSGRNEQFF
.,TRBV18,TRBJ2-5,once,TGTGCCAGCTCACCACAAGCCAACCAAGAGACCCAGTACTTC,CASSPQANQETQYF
TRBD2,TRBV6-6,TRBJ2-3,.,TGTGCCAGCAGCTATCCAAGCGGGAGAGGTTCTCATACGCAGTATTTT,CASSYPSGRGSHTQYF
.,TRBV7-2,TRBJ2-3,.,TGTGCCAGCAGCTACGGACTCCGCCGCCCCACAGATACGCAGTATTTT,CASSYGLRRPTDTQYF
.,TRBV5-5,TRBJ2-7,.,TGTGCCAGCAGCCTAATGGCCTACGAGCAGTACTTC,CASSLMAYEQYF
.,TRBV28,TRBJ2-3,.,TGTGCCAGCAGCCCAAGCGGAAGAGCCCCAGATACGCAGTATTTT,CASSPSGRAPDTQYF
.,TRBV7-2,TRBJ2-7,once,TGTGCCAGCAGCTTGGGGGACCGTACCTACTACGAGCAGTACTTC,CASSLGDRTYYEQYF
TRBD2,TRBV27,TRBJ2-7,.,TGTGCCAGCAGTTTATCCGGCAGCGGGGTCTCCTACGAGCAGTACTTC,CASSLSGSGVSYEQYF
.,TRBV7-9,TRBJ2-6,.,TGTGCCAGCAGCTTAGTTGCGTTTGAACCCTCTGGGGCCAACGTCCTGACTTTC,CASSLVAFEPSGANVLTF
TRBD2,TRBV5-1,TRBJ2-1,.,TGCGCCAGCAGTTACGGGACTAGCGGGAGTACGGTGGATGAGCAGTTCTTC,CASSYGTSGSTVDEQFF
TRBD1,TRBV5-1,TRBJ2-1,.,TGCGCCAGCAGCTGGCAGGGGGACGGTGAGCAGTTCTTC,CASSWQGDGEQFF
.,TRBV6-1,TRBJ1-2,.,TGTGCCAGCATCGATCTTAACTATGGCTACACCTTC,CASIDLNYGYTF
TRBD2,TRBV5-4,TRBJ2-7,.,TGTGCCAGCAGCTGGGGGACTAGCGGGACCTACGAGCAGTACTTC,CASSWGTSGTYEQYF
TRBD1,TRBV6-1,TRBJ1-4,.,TGTGCCAGCAGAGGGGGCAATATTGAAAAACTGTTTTTT,CASRGGNIEKLFF
TRBD2,TRBV5-1,TRBJ2-7,once,TGCGCCAGCACCTGGGGGGCGGGAGGCCCCTACGAGCAGTACTTC,CASTWGAGGPYEQYF
.,TRBV6-1,TRBJ2-5,.,TGTGCCAGCAGCGCATTTGCTGAAGAGACCCAGTACTTC,CASSAFAEETQYF
.,TRBV28,TRBJ1-2,.,TGTGCCAGCAGAAATCCGACCCTAATCGGAGCCGATGGCTACACCTTC,CASRNPTLIGADGYTF
.,TRBV5-1,TRBJ2-3,.,TGCGCCAGCAGCTTGGTCTTTACAACAAACGGAGGGTCGCAGTATTTT,CASSLVFTTNGGSQYF
.,TRBV6-6,TRBJ2-7,.,TGTGCCAGCAGCCCCCGGCCCTTCTACGAGCAGTACTTC,CASSPRPFYEQYF
TRBD2,TRBV10-3,TRBJ2-2,.,TGTGCCATCAGTCCCAGCGGGAGGCGAGAGGGCGGGGAGCTGTTTTTT,CAISPSGRREGGELFF
.,TRBV7-2,TRBJ2-1,.,TGTGCCAGCAGCTTACGAGGGAGCAATGAGCAGTTCTTC,CASSLRGSNEQFF
TRBD2,TRBV7-2,TRBJ2-3,.,TGTGCCAGCAGCTTAGCGGCGGGGGTAGCCACAGATACGCAGTATTTT,CASSLAAGVATDTQYF